This T cell receptor beta chain was sequenced in a study of blood T cell repertoires in COVID-19. Those designated as exposed participants met a COVID-19 case within 2 weeks before study entry. CDR1 is LGHNA, CDR2 YSLEER, per germline. CDR3 length: 13 amino acids. Unmatched junction bases numbered 4, after V lost 0 bases and J lost 12 bases. Original methodology: Scientists estimated how many nucleated cells there were by amplifying reference gene primers. TCRdb keeps only in-frame clones here, not all; method: immunoSEQ multiplex PCR. From that table come the V and J calls and clone size; the DNA was used to work out D and trimming. The sample contains 200,000 to 250,000 clones, 90% of which appear only once.

This chain uses TRBV4-3 with TRBJ2-1; 8 positions match TRBD1. This receptor was taken from a man between 25 and 39 years old who had been exposed to COVID-19. What was sequenced was PBMCs or T cells enriched from blood (not recorded which). CDR3 loop: CASSQDPGQGQFF. CDR3 DNA: TGCGCCAGCAGCCAAGATCCAGGACAGGGGCAGTTCTTC.